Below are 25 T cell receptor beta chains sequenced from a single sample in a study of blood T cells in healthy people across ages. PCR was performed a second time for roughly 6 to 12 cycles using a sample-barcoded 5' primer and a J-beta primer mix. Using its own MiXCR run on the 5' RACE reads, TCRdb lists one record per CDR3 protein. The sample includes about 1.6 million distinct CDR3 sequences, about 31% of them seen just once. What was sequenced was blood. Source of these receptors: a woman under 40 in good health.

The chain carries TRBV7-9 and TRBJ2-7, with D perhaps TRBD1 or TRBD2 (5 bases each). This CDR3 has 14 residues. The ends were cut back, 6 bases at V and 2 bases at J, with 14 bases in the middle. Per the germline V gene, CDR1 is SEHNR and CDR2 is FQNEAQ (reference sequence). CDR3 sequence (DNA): TGTGCCAGCAGGCCGTGGGACCGAACCTACGAGCAGTACTTC. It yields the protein CASRPWDRTYEQYF.

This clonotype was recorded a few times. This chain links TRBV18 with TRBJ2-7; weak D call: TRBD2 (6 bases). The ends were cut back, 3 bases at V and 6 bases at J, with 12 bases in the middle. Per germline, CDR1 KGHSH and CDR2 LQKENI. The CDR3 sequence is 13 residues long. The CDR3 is CASSPNGRGEQYF. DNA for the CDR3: TGTGCCAGCTCACCTAACGGGCGGGGCGAGCAGTACTTC.

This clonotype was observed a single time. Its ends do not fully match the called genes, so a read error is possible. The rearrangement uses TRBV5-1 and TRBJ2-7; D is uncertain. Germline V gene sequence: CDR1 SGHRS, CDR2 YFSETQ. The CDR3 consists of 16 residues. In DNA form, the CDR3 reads TGCGCTAGCAGTCTGTCTTCCGGTTATGCTTACTACGAGCAGTACTTC. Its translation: CASSLSSGYAYYEQYF. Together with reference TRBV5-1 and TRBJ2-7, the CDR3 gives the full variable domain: KAGVTQTPRYLIKTRGQQVTLSCSPISGHRSVSWYQQTPGQGLQFLFEYFSETQRNKGNFPGRFSGRQFSNSRSEMNVSTLELGDSALYLCASSLSSGYAYYEQYFGPGTRLTVT.

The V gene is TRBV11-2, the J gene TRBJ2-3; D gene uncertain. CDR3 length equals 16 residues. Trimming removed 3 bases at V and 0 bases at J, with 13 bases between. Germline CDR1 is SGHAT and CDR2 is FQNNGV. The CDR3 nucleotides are TGTGCCAGCAGCTTCCTACAAGCGTCCAGCACAGATACGCAGTATTTT. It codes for CASSFLQASSTDTQYF.

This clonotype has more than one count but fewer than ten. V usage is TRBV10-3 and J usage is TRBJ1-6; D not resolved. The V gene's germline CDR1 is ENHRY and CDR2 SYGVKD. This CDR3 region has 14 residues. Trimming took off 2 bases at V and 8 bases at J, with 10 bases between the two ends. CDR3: CAISETSTDSPLHF. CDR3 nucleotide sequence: TGTGCCATCAGTGAGACCAGCACGGATTCACCCCTCCACTTT.

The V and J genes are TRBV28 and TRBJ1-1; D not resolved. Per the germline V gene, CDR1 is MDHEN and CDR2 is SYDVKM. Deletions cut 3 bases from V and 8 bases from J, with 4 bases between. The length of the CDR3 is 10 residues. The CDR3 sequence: CASSFREAFF. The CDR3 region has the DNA TGTGCCAGCAGTTTTCGAGAAGCTTTCTTT.

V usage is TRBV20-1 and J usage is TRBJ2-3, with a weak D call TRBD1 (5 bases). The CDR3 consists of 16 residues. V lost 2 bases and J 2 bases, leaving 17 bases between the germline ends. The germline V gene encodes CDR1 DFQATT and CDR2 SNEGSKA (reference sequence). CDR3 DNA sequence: TGCAGTGCTAGACCGTGGGGCACCCCTTCCACAGATACGCAGTATTTT. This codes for CSARPWGTPSTDTQYF.

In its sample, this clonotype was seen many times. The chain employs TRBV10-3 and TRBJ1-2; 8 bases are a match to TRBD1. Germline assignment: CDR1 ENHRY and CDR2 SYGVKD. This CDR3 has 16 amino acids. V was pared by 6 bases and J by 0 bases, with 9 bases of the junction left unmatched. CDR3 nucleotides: TGTGCCATCAGACAGGACAGGGTGATTACTAACTATGGCTACACCTTC. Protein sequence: CAIRQDRVITNYGYTF.

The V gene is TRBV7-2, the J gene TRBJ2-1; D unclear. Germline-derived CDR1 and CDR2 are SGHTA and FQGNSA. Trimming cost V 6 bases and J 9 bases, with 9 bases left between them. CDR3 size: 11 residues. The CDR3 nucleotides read TGTGCCAGCAGAGGCCGGAGTGAGCAGTTCTTC. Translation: CASRGRSEQFF. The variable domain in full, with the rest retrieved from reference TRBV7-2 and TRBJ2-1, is GAGVSQSPSNKVTEKGKDVELRCDPISGHTALYWYRQSLGQGLEFLIYFQGNSAPDKSGLPSDRFSAERTGGSVSTLTIQRTQQEDSAVYLCASRGRSEQFFGPGTRLTVL.

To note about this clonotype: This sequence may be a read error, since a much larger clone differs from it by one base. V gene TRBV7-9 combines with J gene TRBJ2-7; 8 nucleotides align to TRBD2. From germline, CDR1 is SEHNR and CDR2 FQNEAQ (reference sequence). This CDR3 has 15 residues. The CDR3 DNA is TGTGCCAGCAGTTCCCGGGAGGGGAGCTCCTACGAGCACTACTTC. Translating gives CASSSREGSSYEHYF.

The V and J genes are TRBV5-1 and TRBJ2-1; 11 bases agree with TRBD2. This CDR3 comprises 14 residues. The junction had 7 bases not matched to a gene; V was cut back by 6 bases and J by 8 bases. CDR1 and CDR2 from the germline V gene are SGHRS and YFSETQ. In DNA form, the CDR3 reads TGCGCCAGCAAAACTAGCGGGGGAAGCGATGAGCAGTTCTTC. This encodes CASKTSGGSDEQFF.

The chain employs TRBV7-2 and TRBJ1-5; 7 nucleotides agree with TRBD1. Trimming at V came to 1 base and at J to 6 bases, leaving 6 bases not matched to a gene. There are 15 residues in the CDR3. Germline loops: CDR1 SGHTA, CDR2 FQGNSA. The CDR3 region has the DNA TGTGCCAGCAGCTTAGAGGGGGCCGTCGGTCAGCCCCAGCATTTT. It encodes CASSLEGAVGQPQHF.

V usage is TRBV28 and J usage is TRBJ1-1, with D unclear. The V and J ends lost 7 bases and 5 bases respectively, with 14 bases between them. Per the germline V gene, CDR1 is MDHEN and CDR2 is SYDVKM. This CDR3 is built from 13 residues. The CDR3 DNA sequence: TGTGCCAGCACCCTTGGCATAGTTACTGAAGCTTTCTTT. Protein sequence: CASTLGIVTEAFF. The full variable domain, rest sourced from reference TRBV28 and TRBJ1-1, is DVKVTQSSRYLVKRTGEKVFLECVQDMDHENMFWYRQDPGLGLRLIYFSYDVKMKEKGDIPEGYSVSREKKERFSLILESASTNQTSMYLCASTLGIVTEAFFGQGTRLTVV.

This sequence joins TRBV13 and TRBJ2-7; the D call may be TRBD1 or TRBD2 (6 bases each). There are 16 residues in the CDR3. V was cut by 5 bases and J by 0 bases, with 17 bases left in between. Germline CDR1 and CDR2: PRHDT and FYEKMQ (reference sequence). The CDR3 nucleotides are TGTGCCAGCAGCCTGGGGGGCCTAGGGGACTCCTACGAGCAGTACTTC. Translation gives CASSLGGLGDSYEQYF.

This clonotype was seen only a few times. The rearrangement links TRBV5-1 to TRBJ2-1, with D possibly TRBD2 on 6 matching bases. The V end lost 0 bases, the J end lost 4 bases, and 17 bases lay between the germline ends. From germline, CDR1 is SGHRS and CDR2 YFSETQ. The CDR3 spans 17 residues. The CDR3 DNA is TGCGCCAGCAGCTTGGTGGAGGGGCACCTTCCTTACAATGAGCAGTTCTTC. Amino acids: CASSLVEGHLPYNEQFF.

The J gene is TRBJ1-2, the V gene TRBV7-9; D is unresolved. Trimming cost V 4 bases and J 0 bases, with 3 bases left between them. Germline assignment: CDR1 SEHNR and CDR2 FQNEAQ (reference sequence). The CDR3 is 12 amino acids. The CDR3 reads CASSYANYGYTF. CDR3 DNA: TGTGCCAGCAGCTATGCTAACTATGGCTACACCTTC.

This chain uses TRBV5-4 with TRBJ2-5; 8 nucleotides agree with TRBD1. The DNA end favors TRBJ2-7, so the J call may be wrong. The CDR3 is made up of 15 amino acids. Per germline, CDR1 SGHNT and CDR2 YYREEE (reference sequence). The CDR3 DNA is TGTGCCAGCAGCACTACGGGACAGGTTGAATACGAGCAGTACTTC. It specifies CASSTTGQVEYEQYF.

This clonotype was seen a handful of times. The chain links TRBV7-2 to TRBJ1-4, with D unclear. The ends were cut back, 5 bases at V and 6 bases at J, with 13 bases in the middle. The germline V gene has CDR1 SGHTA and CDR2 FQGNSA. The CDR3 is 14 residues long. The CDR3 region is CASSPRTGDEKLFF. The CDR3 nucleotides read TGTGCCAGCAGCCCGAGGACCGGGGATGAAAAACTGTTTTTT.

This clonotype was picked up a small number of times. CDR3 in amino acids: CSASYQFNQPQHF. In DNA, the CDR3 is TGCAGTGCTAGTTACCAGTTCAATCAGCCCCAGCATTTT. The genes are TRBV20-1 and TRBJ1-5, with no clear D. Germline lookup yields CDR1 DFQATT and CDR2 SNEGSKA (reference sequence). This CDR3 comprises 13 residues. V lost 3 bases and J 3 bases, leaving 9 bases between the germline ends.

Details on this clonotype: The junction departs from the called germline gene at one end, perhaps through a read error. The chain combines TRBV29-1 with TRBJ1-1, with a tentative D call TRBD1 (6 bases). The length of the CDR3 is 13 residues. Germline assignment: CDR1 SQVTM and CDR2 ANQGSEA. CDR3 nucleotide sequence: TGCAGCCTTAAGCAGGGGCTGAACGCTGAAGCTTTCTTT. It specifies CSLKQGLNAEAFF.

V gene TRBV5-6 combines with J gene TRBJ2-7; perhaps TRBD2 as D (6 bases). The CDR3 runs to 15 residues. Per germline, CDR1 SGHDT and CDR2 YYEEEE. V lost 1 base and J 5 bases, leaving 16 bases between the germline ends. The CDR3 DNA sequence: TGTGCCAGCAGCTTGCTAAAGTCAGGGAGGAACGAGCAGTACTTC. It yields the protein CASSLLKSGRNEQYF.

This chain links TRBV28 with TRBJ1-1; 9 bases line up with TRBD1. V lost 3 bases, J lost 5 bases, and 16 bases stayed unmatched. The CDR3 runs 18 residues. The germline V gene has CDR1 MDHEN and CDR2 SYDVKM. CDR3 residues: CASSLGGQGTNWGTEAFF. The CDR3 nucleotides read TGTGCCAGCAGTTTGGGCGGACAGGGGACTAATTGGGGGACTGAAGCTTTCTTT.

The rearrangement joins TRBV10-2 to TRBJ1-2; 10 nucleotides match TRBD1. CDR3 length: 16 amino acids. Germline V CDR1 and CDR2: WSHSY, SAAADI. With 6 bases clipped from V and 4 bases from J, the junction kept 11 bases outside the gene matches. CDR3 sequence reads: CASRTAGTGVVYGYTF. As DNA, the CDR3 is TGCGCCAGCAGGACCGCCGGGACAGGGGTAGTCTATGGCTACACCTTC.

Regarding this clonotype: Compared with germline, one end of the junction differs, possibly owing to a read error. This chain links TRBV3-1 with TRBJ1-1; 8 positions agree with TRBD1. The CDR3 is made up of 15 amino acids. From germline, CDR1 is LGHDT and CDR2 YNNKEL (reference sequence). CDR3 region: CVSSQDWTGLSEAFF. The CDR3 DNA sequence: TGTGTCAGCAGCCAAGACTGGACAGGGTTGAGTGAAGCTTTCTTT.

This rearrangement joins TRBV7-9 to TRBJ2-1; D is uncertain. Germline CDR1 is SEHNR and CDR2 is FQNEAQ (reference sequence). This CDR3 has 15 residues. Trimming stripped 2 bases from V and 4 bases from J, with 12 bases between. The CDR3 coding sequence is TGTGCCAGCAGCTTACAACAGTTCCCTTACAATGAGCAGTTCTTC. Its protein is CASSLQQFPYNEQFF.